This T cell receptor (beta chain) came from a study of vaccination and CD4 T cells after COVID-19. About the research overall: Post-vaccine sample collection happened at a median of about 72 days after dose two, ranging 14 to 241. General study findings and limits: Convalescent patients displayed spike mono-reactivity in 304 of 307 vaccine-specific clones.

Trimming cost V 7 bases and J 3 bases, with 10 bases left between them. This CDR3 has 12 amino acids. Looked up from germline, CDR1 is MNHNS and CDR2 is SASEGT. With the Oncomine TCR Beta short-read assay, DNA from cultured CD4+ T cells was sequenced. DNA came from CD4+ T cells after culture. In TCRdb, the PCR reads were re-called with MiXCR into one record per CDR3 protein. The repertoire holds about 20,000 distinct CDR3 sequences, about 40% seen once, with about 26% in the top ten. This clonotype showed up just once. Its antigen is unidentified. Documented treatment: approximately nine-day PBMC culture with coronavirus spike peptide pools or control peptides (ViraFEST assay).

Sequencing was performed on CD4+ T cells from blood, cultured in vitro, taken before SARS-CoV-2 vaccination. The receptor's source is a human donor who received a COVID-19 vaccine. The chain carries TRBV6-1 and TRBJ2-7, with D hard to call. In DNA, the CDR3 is TGTGCCAGCACCATAGGTTACTACGAGCAGTACTTC. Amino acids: CASTIGYYEQYF.